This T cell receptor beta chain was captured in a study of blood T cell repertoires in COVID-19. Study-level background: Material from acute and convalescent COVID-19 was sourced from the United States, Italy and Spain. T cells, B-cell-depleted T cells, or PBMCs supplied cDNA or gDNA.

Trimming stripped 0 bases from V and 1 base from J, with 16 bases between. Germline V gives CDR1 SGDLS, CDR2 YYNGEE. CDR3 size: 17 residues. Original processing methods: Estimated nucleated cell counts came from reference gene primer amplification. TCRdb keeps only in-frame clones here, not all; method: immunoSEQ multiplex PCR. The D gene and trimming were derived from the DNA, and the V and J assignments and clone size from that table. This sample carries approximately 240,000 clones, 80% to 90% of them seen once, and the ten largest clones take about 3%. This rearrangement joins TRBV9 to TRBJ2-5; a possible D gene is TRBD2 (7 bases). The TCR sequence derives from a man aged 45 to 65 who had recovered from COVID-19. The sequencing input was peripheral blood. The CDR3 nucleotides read TGTGCCAGCAGCGTAGGAGGGAGGGGGATATCCCAAGAGACCCAGTACTTC. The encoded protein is CASSVGGRGISQETQYF.